Following are 20 T cell receptor beta chains from one sample sequenced in a study of control samples from healthy donors and cancer patients. This table comes from immunoSEQ multiplex PCR, and its TCRdb copy is limited to in-frame clones, with some not included. The table lists roughly 88,000 clones, 75% to 95% of them singletons. The sequenced material came from blood. These receptors were collected from a man in his fifties or sixties in good health.

V and J are TRBV6-5 and TRBJ1-1; 8 bases are a match to TRBD1. CDR3 size: 12 residues. V lost 8 bases and J lost 6; bases outside the gene matches: 5. Germline values: CDR1 MNHEY, CDR2 SVGAGI. This CDR3 reads CASQSQGAEAFF. As DNA, the CDR3 is TGTGCCAGCCAATCACAGGGGGCTGAAGCTTTCTTT.

The chain combines TRBV30 with TRBJ1-3, with D tentatively TRBD1 (5 bases). Germline V gives CDR1 GTSNPN, CDR2 SVGIG (reference sequence). The CDR3 length is 14 residues. V was shortened by 2 bases and J by 4 bases, with 12 bases between the two germline ends. As DNA, the CDR3 is TGTGCCTGGAGTCTTTGGACATACGGAAACACCATATATTTT. Amino acids: CAWSLWTYGNTIYF.

This chain joins TRBV29-1 and TRBJ1-1, with 8 bases lining up with TRBD1. Germline trimming cut 5 bases from V and 1 base from J; bases unmatched to any gene: 6. The CDR3 runs to 14 residues. Per the germline V gene, CDR1 is SQVTM and CDR2 is ANQGSEA. CDR3 sequence: CSVLSGGQNTEAFF. CDR3 in DNA: TGCAGCGTTCTTTCAGGGGGCCAGAACACTGAAGCTTTCTTT.

The gene calls are TRBV1 and TRBJ2-1; the D segment call TRBD2 is taken from the table without a DNA check. TRBV1 is a pseudogene. The CDR3 is made up of 13 amino acids. CDR3 loop: CTSSPSGGDEQFF. CDR3 nucleotide sequence: TGCACCAGCAGCCCTAGCGGGGGGGATGAGCAGTTCTTC.

The rearrangement joins TRBV11-2 to TRBJ1-2; D is possibly TRBD1 (5 bases). From germline, CDR1 is SGHAT and CDR2 FQNNGV. V lost 4 bases and J lost 1, with 16 bases in between. The CDR3 consists of 16 residues. This chain's CDR3 is CASSSRGATVNYGYTF. As DNA, the CDR3 is TGTGCCAGCAGCTCGCGAGGGGCGACGGTTAACTATGGCTACACCTTC.

This sequence joins TRBV19 and TRBJ2-2; no firm D call. The CDR3 contains 14 residues. The V gene lost 5 bases and the J gene lost 1 base, with 8 bases spanning the gap. In germline, CDR1 is LNHDA, CDR2 SQIVND (reference sequence). As DNA, the CDR3 is TGTGCCAGTAGTCCTCGCCAGAACACCGGGGAGCTGTTTTTT. It specifies CASSPRQNTGELFF.

The chain combines TRBV2 with TRBJ2-7, with D uncertain. Per germline, CDR1 SNHLY and CDR2 FYNNEI. The CDR3 totals 14 residues. V dropped 5 bases and J dropped 0 bases, with 11 bases sitting between them. The DNA of the CDR3 is TGTGCCAGCAGTCCCCCGGGTCTCTCCTACGAGCAGTACTTC. Its protein is CASSPPGLSYEQYF. The variable domain in full, completed from reference TRBV2 and TRBJ2-7, reads EPEVTQTPSHQVTQMGQEVILRCVPISNHLYFYWYRQILGQKVEFLVSFYNNEISEKSEIFDDQFSVERPDGSNFTLKIRSTKLEDSAMYFCASSPPGLSYEQYFGPGTRLTVT.

V usage is TRBV3-1 (or the pseudogene TRBV3-2) and J usage is TRBJ1-1, with D hard to call. Germline CDR1 and CDR2: LGHDT and YNNKEL (reference sequence). The CDR3 contains 14 residues. Trimming removed 0 bases at V and 1 base at J, with 6 bases between. The CDR3 DNA reads as TGTGCCAGCAGCCAAGAGGTGAGGAACACTGAAGCTTTCTTT. Its protein is CASSQEVRNTEAFF.

This clone has a single count. The rearrangement uses TRBV9 and TRBJ1-1, with 7 bases lining up with TRBD1. Germline loops: CDR1 SGDLS, CDR2 YYNGEE. J was trimmed by 0 bases and V by 6 bases; bases with no gene match: 5. There are 14 residues in the CDR3. For the CDR3, the DNA is TGTGCCAGCACCCTGACAGGGTTGAACACTGAAGCTTTCTTT. It encodes CASTLTGLNTEAFF.

This chain links TRBV12-5 with TRBJ2-7; perhaps TRBD2 as D (7 bases). Germline V gene lookup returns CDR1 LGHNT and CDR2 FRNRAP. This CDR3 region has 13 residues. Trimming removed 11 bases at V and 7 bases at J, with 21 bases between. The CDR3 sequence is CASLGGAGWEQYF. The DNA of the CDR3 is TGTGCTTCCCTGGGGGGGGCTGGGTGGGAGCAGTACTTC.

This chain links TRBV29-1 with TRBJ1-4, with no clear D. The CDR3 consists of 13 residues. The V gene's germline CDR1 is SQVTM and CDR2 ANQGSEA. Deletions cut 5 bases from V and 8 bases from J, with 15 bases between. CDR3 bases: TGCAGCGTTTCCAGTCAAGGGAGGGAAAAACTGTTTTTT. Its protein product is CSVSSQGREKLFF. Together with reference TRBV29-1 and TRBJ1-4, the CDR3 gives the full variable domain: SAVISQKPSRDICQRGTSLTIQCQVDSQVTMMFWYRQQPGQSLTLIATANQGSEATYESGFVIDKFPISRPNLTFSTLTVSNMSPEDSSIYLCSVSSQGREKLFFGSGTQLSVL.

V usage is TRBV6-2 or TRBV6-3 and J usage is TRBJ1-1, with D perhaps TRBD1 (6 bases). The CDR3 length is 15 residues. With 5 bases removed from V and 5 bases from J, the gap between germline ends came to 18 bases. From germline, CDR1 is MNHEY and CDR2 SVGEGT. The CDR3 coding sequence is TGTGCCAGCAGTCCCACAAGGAGAGGGGGGACTGAAGCTTTCTTT. Protein sequence: CASSPTRRGGTEAFF.

The chain recombines TRBV9 with TRBJ2-1; 8 bases line up with TRBD2. CDR1 and CDR2 (germline): SGDLS, YYNGEE. The CDR3 length is 16 residues. The V segment lost 0 bases and the J segment 4 bases; nucleotides outside the gene matches: 6. The CDR3 DNA reads TGTGCCAGCAGCGTAGCTACGGCTAGCGGGTACAATGAGCAGTTCTTC. Encoded protein: CASSVATASGYNEQFF.

The chain uses TRBV29-1 and TRBJ2-3; D remains ambiguous. CDR1 SQVTM and CDR2 ANQGSEA come from the germline V gene. Trimming stripped 6 bases from V and 2 bases from J, with 9 bases between. The CDR3 has 12 amino acids. The CDR3 reads CSVVGYTDTQYF. DNA for the CDR3: TGCAGCGTGGTCGGGTACACAGATACGCAGTATTTT.

This chain connects TRBV6-5 to TRBJ2-7; unclear D gene. The V gene lost 8 bases and the J gene lost 6 bases, with 17 bases spanning the gap. Germline V gives CDR1 MNHEY, CDR2 SVGAGI. This CDR3 is built from 13 residues. CDR3 nucleotides: TGTGCCAGCTGGGGTGGGCAACGGCTCGAGCAGTACTTC. Amino acid sequence: CASWGGQRLEQYF.

The rearrangement uses TRBV6-2 or TRBV6-3 and TRBJ1-1; the D gene is possibly TRBD1 (5 bases). V gave up 2 bases and J gave up 7 bases, with 14 bases separating them. Per germline, CDR1 MNHEY and CDR2 SVGEGT. CDR3 length: 14 amino acids. CDR3 DNA: TGTGCCAGCAGTTACGGGATTACAGGAATTGAAGCTTTCTTT. Protein: CASSYGITGIEAFF.

The chain links TRBV19 to TRBJ2-1, with 9 positions matching TRBD1. The V gene's germline CDR1 is LNHDA and CDR2 SQIVND (reference sequence). Unmatched junction bases numbered 10, after V lost 6 bases and J lost 7 bases. CDR3 length: 15 residues. The CDR3 is CASSNLPGQGNEQFF. CDR3 nucleotide sequence: TGTGCCAGTAGCAATCTGCCGGGACAGGGAAATGAGCAGTTCTTC.

The chain carries TRBV6-5 and TRBJ2-2, with 8 bases matching TRBD1. The germline V gene has CDR1 MNHEY and CDR2 SVGAGI. V gave up 0 bases and J gave up 3 bases; unmatched junction bases: 3. The CDR3 is made up of 16 amino acids. DNA for the CDR3: TGTGCCAGCAGTTACTCTAGCAGGGGGCACACCGGGGAGCTGTTTTTT. Its protein is CASSYSSRGHTGELFF.

This clone has a single count. The CDR3 nucleotides read TGTGCTAGTGGTTTGGGGCAGAACCATTTTCAGCAGTACTTC. Translation gives CASGLGQNHFQQYF. The chain combines TRBV12-5 with TRBJ2-7; D is uncertain. Trimming removed 1 base from V and 8 bases from J, with 15 bases in between. Germline CDR1 is LGHNT and CDR2 is FRNRAP. The CDR3 consists of 14 residues.

This chain uses TRBV5-1 with TRBJ2-2; 13 bases are shared with TRBD2. CDR3 length: 15 amino acids. Trimming took 4 bases from V and 4 from J; bases not matched to a gene: 1. Per germline, CDR1 SGHRS and CDR2 YFSETQ. CDR3 nucleotide sequence: TGCGCCAGCAGCACTAGCGGGGGGGCCACCGGGGAGCTGTTTTTT. As protein: CASSTSGGATGELFF.